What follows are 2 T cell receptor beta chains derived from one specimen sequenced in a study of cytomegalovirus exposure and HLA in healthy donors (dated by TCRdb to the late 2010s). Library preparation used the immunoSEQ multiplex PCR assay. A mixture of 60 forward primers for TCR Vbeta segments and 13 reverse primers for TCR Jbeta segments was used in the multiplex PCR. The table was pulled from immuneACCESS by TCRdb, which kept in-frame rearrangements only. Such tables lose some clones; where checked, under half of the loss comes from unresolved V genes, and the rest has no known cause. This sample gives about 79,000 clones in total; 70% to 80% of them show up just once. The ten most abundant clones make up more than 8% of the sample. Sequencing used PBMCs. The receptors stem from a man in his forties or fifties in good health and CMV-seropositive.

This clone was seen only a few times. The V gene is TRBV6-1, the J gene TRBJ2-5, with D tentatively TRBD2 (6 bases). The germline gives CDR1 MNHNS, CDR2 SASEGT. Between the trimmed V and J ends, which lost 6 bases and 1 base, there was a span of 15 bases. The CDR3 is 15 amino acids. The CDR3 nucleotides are TGTGCCAGCAGCTCAAGGGGACTTTTCCAAGAGACCCAGTACTTC. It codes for CASSSRGLFQETQYF.

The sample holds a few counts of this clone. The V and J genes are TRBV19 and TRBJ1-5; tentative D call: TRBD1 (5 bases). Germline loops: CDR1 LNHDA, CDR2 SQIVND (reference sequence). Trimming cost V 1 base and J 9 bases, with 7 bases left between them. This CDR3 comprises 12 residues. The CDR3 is CASSIARGPQHF. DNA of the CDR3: TGTGCCAGTAGTATAGCAAGGGGGCCCCAGCATTTT.